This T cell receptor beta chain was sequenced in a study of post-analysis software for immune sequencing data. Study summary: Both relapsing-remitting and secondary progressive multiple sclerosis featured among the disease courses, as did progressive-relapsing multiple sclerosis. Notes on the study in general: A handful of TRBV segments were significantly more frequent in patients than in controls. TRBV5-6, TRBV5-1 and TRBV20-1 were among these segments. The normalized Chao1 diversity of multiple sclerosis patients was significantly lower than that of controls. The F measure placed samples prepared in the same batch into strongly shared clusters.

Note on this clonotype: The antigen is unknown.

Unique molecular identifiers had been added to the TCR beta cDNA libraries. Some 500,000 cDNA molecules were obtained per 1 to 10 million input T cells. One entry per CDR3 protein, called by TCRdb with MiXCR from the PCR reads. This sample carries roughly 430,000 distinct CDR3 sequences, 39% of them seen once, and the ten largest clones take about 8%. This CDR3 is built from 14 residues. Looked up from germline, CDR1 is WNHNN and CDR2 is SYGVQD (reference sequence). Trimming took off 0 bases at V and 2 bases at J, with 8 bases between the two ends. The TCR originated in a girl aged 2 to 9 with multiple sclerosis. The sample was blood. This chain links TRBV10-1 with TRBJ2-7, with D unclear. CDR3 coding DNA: TGCGCCAGCAGTGAGTCTGGGTTCACCTACGAGCAGTACTTC. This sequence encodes CASSESGFTYEQYF.